What follows is one T cell receptor (beta chain) and its context. This entry belongs to a study of cytomegalovirus exposure and HLA in healthy donors. Measured with immunoSEQ multiplex PCR; TCRdb has only the in-frame clones, and not every one. The sample has about 260,000 clones, 90% seen once; the top ten hold around 3.1%. The CDR3 totals 13 residues. CDR1 is SQVTM and CDR2 is ANQGSEA in the germline V gene. Trimming left V 0 bases short and J 6 bases short, with 11 bases between. This chain uses TRBV29-1 with TRBJ2-5, with D perhaps TRBD1 (6 bases). The origin of this receptor is a woman aged 30 to 39 in good health and CMV-seronegative. The sample was PBMCs. This CDR3 is CSVEDPGEQTQYF. The DNA for the CDR3 is TGCAGCGTTGAAGATCCAGGGGAGCAGACCCAGTACTTC.